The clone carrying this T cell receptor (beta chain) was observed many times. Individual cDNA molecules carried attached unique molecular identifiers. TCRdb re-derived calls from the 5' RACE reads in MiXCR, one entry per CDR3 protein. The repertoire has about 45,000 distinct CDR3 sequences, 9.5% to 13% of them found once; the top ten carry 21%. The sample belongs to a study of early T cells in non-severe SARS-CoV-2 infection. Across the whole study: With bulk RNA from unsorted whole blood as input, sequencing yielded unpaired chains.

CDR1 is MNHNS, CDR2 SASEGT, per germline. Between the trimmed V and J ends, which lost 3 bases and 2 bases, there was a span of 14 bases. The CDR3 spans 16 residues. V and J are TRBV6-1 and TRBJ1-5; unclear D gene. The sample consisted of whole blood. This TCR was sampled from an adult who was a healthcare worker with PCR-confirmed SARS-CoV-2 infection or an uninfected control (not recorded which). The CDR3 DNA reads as TGTGCCAGCAGTGAGTGGTGGGGTGGCGGCAATCAGCCCCAGCATTTT. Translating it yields CASSEWWGGGNQPQHF.